This TCR beta chain is drawn from a study of control samples from healthy donors and cancer patients. Some clones are missing from TCRdb's copy, which holds only in-frame ones; the method was immunoSEQ multiplex PCR. The profile shows around 190,000 clones, around 90% of them singletons. Germline CDR1 reads ENHRY; CDR2 reads SYGVKD. V dropped 10 bases and J dropped 6 bases, with 16 bases sitting between them. The CDR3 loop spans 12 amino acids. The sample was blood. The chain is built from TRBV10-3 and TRBJ2-7; D may be TRBD2 (5 bases). The sequence was collected from a woman aged 45-60 years in good health. CDR3 DNA: TGTGCCACCTGTCCGGGGAGAAGCGAGCAGTACTTC. The encoded protein is CATCPGRSEQYF.